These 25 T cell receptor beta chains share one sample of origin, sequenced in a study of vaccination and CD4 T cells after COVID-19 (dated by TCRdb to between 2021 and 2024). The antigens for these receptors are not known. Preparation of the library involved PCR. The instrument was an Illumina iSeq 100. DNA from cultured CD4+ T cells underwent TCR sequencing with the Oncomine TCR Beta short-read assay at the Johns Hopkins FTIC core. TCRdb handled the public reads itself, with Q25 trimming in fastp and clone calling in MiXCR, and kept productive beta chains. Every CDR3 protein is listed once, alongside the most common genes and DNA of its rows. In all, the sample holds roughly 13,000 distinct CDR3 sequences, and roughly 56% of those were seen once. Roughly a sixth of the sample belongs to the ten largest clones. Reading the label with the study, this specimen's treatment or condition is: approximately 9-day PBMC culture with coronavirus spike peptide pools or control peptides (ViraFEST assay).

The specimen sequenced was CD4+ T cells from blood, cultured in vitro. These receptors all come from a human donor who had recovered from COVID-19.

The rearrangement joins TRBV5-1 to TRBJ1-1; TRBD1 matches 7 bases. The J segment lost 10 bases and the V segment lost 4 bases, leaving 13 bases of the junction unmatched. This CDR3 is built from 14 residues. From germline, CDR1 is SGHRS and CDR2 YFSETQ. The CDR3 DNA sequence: TGCGCCAGCAGCCTGGGGACAGCCGGCAAGAGAGCTTTCTTT. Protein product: CASSLGTAGKRAFF.

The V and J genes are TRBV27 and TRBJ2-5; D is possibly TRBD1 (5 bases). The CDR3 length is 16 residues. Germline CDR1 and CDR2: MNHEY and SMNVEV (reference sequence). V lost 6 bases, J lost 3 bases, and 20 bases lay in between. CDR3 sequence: CASRGHGAGEEETQYF. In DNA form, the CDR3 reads TGTGCCAGCAGGGGGCATGGGGCAGGCGAGGAAGAGACCCAGTACTTC.

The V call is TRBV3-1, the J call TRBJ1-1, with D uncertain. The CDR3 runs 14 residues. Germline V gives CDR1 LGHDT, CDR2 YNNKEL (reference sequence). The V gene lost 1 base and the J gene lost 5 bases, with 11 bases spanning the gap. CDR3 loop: CASSQGVYSTEAFF. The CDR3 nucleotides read TGTGCCAGCAGCCAAGGGGTCTATAGTACTGAAGCTTTCTTT.

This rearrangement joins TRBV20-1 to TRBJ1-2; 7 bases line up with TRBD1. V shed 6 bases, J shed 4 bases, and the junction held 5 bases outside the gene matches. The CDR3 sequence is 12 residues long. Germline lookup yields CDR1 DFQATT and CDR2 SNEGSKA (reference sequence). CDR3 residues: CSADREAYGYTF. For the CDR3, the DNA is TGCAGTGCCGACAGGGAGGCCTATGGCTACACCTTC.

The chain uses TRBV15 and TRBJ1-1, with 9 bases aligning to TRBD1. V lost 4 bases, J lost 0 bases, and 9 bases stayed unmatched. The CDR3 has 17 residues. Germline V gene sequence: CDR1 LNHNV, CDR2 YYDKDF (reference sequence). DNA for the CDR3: TGTGCCACCAGCACCGGGACAGGGCTTATCATGAACACTGAAGCTTTCTTT. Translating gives CATSTGTGLIMNTEAFF.

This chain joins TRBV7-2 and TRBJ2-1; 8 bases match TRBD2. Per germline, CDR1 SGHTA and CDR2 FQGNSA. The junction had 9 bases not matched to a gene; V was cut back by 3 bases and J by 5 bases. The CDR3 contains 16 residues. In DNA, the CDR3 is TGTGCCAGCAGCTTTCCAGCGGGAGTGTTTGACAATGAGCAGTTCTTC. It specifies CASSFPAGVFDNEQFF.

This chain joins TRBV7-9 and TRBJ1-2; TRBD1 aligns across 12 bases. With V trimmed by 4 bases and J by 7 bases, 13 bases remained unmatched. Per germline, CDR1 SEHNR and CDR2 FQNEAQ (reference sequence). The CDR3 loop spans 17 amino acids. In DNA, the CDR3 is TGTGCCAGCAGCTCCAGGGACAGGGGGCCTAGTAGTGGTGGCTACACCTTC. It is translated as CASSSRDRGPSSGGYTF. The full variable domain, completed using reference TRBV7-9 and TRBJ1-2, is DTGVSQNPRHKITKRGQNVTFRCDPISEHNRLYWYRQTLGQGPEFLTYFQNEAQLEKSRLLSDRFSAERPKGSFSTLEIQRTEQGDSAMYLCASSSRDRGPSSGGYTFGSGTRLTVV.

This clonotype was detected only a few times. CDR3 DNA: TGCAGTGCTAGAGGCCGGGACAGGGTCTACGAGCAGTACTTC. Translating gives CSARGRDRVYEQYF. The chain recombines TRBV20-1 with TRBJ2-7; 9 bases map to TRBD1. Germline lookup yields CDR1 DFQATT and CDR2 SNEGSKA (reference sequence). The CDR3 covers 14 residues. Unmatched junction bases numbered 4, after V lost 1 base and J lost 3 bases.

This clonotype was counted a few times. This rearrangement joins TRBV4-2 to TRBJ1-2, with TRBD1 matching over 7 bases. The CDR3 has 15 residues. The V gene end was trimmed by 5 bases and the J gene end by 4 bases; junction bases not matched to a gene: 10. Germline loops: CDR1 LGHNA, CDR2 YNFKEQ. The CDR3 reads CASSETGTRSYGYTF. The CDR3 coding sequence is TGTGCCAGCAGCGAGACAGGGACAAGGTCCTATGGCTACACCTTC.

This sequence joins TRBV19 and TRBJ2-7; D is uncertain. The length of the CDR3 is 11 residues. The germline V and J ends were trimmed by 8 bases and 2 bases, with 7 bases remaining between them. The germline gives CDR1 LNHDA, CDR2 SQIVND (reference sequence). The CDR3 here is CASGRTYEQYF. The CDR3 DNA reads TGTGCCAGTGGCCGAACCTACGAGCAGTACTTC.

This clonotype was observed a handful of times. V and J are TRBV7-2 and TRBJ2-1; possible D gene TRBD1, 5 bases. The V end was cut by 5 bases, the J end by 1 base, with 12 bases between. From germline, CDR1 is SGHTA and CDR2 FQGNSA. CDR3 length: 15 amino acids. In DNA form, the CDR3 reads TGTGCCAGCAGCCCAGGACACCCTTCCTACAATGAGCAGTTCTTC. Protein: CASSPGHPSYNEQFF.

The CDR3 region is CSAGNWDRNEWNEQFF. The CDR3 region has the DNA TGCAGTGCCGGTAATTGGGACCGAAACGAGTGGAATGAGCAGTTCTTC. The chain is built from TRBV20-1 and TRBJ2-1, with D tentatively TRBD1 or TRBD2 (5 bases each). The germline V gene encodes CDR1 DFQATT and CDR2 SNEGSKA (reference sequence). Trimming took off 6 bases at V and 7 bases at J, with 25 bases between the two ends. This CDR3 is 16 amino acids long.

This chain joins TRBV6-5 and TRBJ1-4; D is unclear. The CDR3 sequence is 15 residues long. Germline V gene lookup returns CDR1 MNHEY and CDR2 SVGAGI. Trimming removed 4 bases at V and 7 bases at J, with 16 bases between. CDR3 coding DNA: TGTGCCAGCAGTTCCCCACTCCCGGGGAGTGAAAAACTGTTTTTT. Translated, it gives CASSSPLPGSEKLFF.

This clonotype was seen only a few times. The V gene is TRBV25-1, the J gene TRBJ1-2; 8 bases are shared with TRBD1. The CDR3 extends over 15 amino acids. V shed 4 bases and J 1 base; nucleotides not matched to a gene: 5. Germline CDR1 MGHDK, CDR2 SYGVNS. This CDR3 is CASSAFDRGNYGYTF. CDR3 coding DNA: TGTGCCAGCAGTGCCTTCGACAGGGGTAACTATGGCTACACCTTC.

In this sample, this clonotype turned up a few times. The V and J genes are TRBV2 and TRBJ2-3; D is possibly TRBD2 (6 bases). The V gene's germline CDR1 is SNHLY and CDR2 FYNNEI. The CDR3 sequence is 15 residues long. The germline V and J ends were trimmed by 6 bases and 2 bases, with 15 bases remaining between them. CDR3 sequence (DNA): TGTGCCAGCAGGTTCTTGGGGGGTAACACAGATACGCAGTATTTT. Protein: CASRFLGGNTDTQYF.

The CDR3 loop reads CASSFGTAGANVLTF. Written as DNA, the CDR3 is TGTGCCAGCAGCTTCGGGACGGCTGGGGCCAACGTCCTGACTTTC. This chain joins TRBV7-2 and TRBJ2-6; possibly TRBD1 or TRBD2 for D (5 bases each). There are 15 residues in the CDR3. V shed 3 bases and J shed 2 bases, with 8 bases lying between them. Germline assignment: CDR1 SGHTA and CDR2 FQGNSA.

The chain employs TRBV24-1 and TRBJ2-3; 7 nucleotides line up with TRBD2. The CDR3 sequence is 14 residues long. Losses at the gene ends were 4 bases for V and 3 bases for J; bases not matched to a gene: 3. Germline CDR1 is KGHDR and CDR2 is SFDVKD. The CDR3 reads CATSDRTSTDTQYF. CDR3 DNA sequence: TGTGCCACCAGTGACCGGACTAGTACAGATACGCAGTATTTT.

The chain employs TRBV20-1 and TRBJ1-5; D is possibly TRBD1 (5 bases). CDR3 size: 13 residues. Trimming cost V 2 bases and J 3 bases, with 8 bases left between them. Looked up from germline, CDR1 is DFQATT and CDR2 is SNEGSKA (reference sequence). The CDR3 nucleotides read TGCAGTGCTAGACGAGGGACCAATCAGCCCCAGCATTTT. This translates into CSARRGTNQPQHF.

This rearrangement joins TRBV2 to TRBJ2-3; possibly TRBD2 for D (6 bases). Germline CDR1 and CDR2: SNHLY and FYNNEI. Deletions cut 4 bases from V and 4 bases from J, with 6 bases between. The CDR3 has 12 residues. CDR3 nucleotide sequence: TGTGCCAGCAGTGGGAGGGCAGATACGCAGTATTTT. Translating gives CASSGRADTQYF.

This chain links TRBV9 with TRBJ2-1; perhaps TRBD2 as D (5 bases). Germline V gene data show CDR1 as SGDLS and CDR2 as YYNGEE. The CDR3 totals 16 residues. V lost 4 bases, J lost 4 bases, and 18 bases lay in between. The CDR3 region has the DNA TGTGCCAGCAGCCTTTTATCGCAGCGGTTATACAATGAGCAGTTCTTC. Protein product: CASSLLSQRLYNEQFF.

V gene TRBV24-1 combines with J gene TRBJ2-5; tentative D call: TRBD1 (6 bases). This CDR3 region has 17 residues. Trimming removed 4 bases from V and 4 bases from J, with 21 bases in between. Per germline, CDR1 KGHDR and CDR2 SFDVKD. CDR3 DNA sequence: TGTGCCACCAGTGAGCCCCAGGGGCGCCCGGATGGAGAGACCCAGTACTTC. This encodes CATSEPQGRPDGETQYF.

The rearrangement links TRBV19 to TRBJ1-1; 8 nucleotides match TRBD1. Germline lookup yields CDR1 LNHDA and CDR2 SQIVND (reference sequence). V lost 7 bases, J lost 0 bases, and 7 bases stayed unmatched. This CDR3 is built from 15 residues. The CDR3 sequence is CASTRGQAMNTEAFF. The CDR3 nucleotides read TGTGCCAGTACCCGGGGACAGGCAATGAACACTGAAGCTTTCTTT.

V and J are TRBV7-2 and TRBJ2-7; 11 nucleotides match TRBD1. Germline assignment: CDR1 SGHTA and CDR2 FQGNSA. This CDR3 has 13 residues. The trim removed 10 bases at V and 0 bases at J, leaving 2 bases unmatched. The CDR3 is CATGTGGSYEQYF. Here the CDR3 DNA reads TGTGCCACCGGGACAGGGGGCTCCTACGAGCAGTACTTC.

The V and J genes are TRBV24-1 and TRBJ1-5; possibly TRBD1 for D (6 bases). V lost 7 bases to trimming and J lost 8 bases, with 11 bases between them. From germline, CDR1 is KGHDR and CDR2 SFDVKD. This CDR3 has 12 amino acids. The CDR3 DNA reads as TGTGCCACCAGGGGGGGCGAGGAGCCCCAGCATTTT. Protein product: CATRGGEEPQHF.

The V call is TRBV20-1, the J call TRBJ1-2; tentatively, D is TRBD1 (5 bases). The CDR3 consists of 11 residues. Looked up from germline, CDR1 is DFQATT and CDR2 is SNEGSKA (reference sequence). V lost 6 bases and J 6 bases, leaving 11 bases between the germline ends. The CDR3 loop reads CSAQGGNGYTF. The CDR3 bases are TGCAGTGCGCAGGGAGGGAATGGCTACACCTTC.